This T cell receptor beta chain derives from a study of shared T cell receptors in the human thymus. The CDR3 extends over 13 amino acids. V lost 2 bases and J lost 6, with 11 bases in between. Germline V CDR1 and CDR2: MGHRA, YSYEKL. The assay was immunoSEQ multiplex PCR, and TCRdb's table has in-frame clones only and misses some. The repertoire includes approximately 730,000 clones, 70% to 90% of them detected once, and over 0.008% sits in the top ten. These data also formed part of another study, on human thymus T cells. That source reports: Corrective heart surgery yielded resections, and these provided the thymus tissue. Thymic and blood repertoires appeared to show biased V and J gene usage. Related research found strongly overlapping thymic repertoires in unrelated individuals.

Specimen: thymocytes. The chain couples TRBV4-1 to TRBJ2-7; possibly TRBD1 for D (6 bases). The receptor was isolated from a girl younger than two with a congenital heart defect. CDR3 region: CASSQLRGGEQYF. Written as DNA, the CDR3 is TGCGCCAGCAGCCAACTCAGGGGTGGCGAGCAGTACTTC.